This T cell receptor (beta chain) comes out of a study of CD8+ T cells in alopecia areata. This CDR3 spans 14 amino acids. Germline V gene lookup returns CDR1 GTSNPN and CDR2 SVGIG (reference sequence). Deletions cut 5 bases from V and 3 bases from J, with 14 bases between. Notes on this clone: The antigen is not known.

Peripheral blood, together with lesional scalp punch biopsies, was collected from alopecia areata patients. Study-wide points: Scalp samples also contribute reads from the resident alphabeta T cells found in normal skin. Patients shared TCRs less clearly than mice did, possibly owing to HLA.

Following RNA extraction, reverse transcription yielded cDNA that acted as the sequencing template. Some clones are missing from TCRdb's copy, which holds only in-frame ones; the method was immunoSEQ multiplex PCR. The sample carries over 100,000 clones, approximately 48% recorded once. The receptor was derived from a human donor with alopecia areata. The chain combines TRBV30 with TRBJ2-1; D gene unclear. This sample comprised CD8+ T cells sorted from blood, obtained at week 0. CDR3 sequence (DNA): TGTGCCTGGCAGCCCCGGGTCCTCTACAATGAGCAGTTCTTC. It specifies CAWQPRVLYNEQFF. Together with reference TRBV30 and TRBJ2-1, the CDR3 gives the full variable domain: SQTIHQWPATLVQPVGSPLSLECTVEGTSNPNLYWYRQAAGRGLQLLFYSVGIGQISSEVPQNLSASRPQDRQFILSSKKLLLSDSGFYLCAWQPRVLYNEQFFGPGTRLTVL.